The 17 T cell receptor beta chains below come from one sample, sequenced in a study of blood T cell repertoires in COVID-19. TCRdb keeps only in-frame clones here, not all; method: immunoSEQ multiplex PCR. The table lists about 240,000 clones, approximately 87% of them singletons. The sample comprised peripheral blood. The source of these receptors is a man between 60 and 70 years old with acute or convalescent COVID-19.

This sequence joins TRBV19 and TRBJ1-5; tentatively, D is TRBD1 (5 bases). The V end was cut by 11 bases, the J end by 0 bases, with 20 bases between. CDR3 size: 16 residues. Germline assignment: CDR1 LNHDA and CDR2 SQIVND (reference sequence). The CDR3 DNA reads as TGTGCCTCCAGGGTTAGGACCCAGGTTAGCAATCAGCCCCAGCATTTT. Its translation: CASRVRTQVSNQPQHF.

The V call is TRBV19, the J call TRBJ2-3; 7 nucleotides line up with TRBD1. V lost 10 bases, J lost 3 bases, and 7 bases stayed unmatched. CDR1 is LNHDA, CDR2 SQIVND, per germline (reference sequence). The CDR3 loop spans 13 amino acids. The CDR3 reads CATQDRLTDTQYF. The CDR3 coding sequence is TGTGCCACCCAGGACAGGTTGACAGATACGCAGTATTTT.

The chain has TRBV10-2 and TRBJ2-7; a weak D match, TRBD2 (6 bases). CDR1 is WSHSY, CDR2 SAAADI, per germline. CDR3 length equals 14 residues. Trimming took off 7 bases at V and 7 bases at J, with 20 bases between the two ends. The chain's CDR3 is CASISDSGREEQYF. The DNA for the CDR3 is TGCGCCAGCATTTCGGACTCCGGGCGGGAAGAGCAGTACTTC.

V gene TRBV7-2 combines with J gene TRBJ2-5; D not certain. The CDR3 is 14 amino acids. V shed 3 bases and J shed 2 bases, with 10 bases lying between them. The germline V gene encodes CDR1 SGHTA and CDR2 FQGNSA. The DNA for the CDR3 is TGTGCCAGCAGCTTGTATTCCTTTCAAGAGACCCAGTACTTC. Encoded protein: CASSLYSFQETQYF.

This chain joins TRBV13 and TRBJ2-2; TRBD2 agrees at 7 bases. CDR3 size: 15 residues. The germline V gene encodes CDR1 PRHDT and CDR2 FYEKMQ (reference sequence). The J segment lost 5 bases and the V segment lost 2 bases, leaving 5 bases of the junction unmatched. CDR3 loop: CASSLRLARTGELFF. CDR3 bases: TGTGCCAGCAGCTTACGACTAGCTAGGACCGGGGAGCTGTTTTTT.

This chain uses TRBV11-1 with TRBJ2-1, with 14 nucleotides matching TRBD2. J was trimmed by 10 bases and V by 3 bases; bases with no gene match: 5. The CDR3 spans 15 residues. Germline V gene lookup returns CDR1 SGHAT and CDR2 FQDESV (reference sequence). The CDR3 is CASSLGLAGVGEQFF. CDR3 nucleotides: TGTGCCAGCAGCTTGGGACTAGCGGGAGTAGGGGAGCAGTTCTTC.

Regarding this clone: Given a far larger clone just one base away, this is likely a sequencing read error. The genes are TRBV7-2 and TRBJ2-1; D is uncertain. The length of the CDR3 is 13 residues. The V gene's germline CDR1 is SGHTA and CDR2 FQGNSA. The V end was cut by 3 bases, the J end by 0 bases, with 3 bases between. As DNA, the CDR3 is TGTGCCAGCAGCTTTAGCTCCTACAATGAGCAGTTCTTC. Translating gives CASSFSSYNEQFF.

This chain joins TRBV19 and TRBJ2-7; 8 bases are a match to TRBD1. V gave up 7 bases and J gave up 1 base; unmatched junction bases: 6. The CDR3 runs 14 residues. Germline CDR1 and CDR2: LNHDA and SQIVND (reference sequence). CDR3 protein: CASTAGTGSYEQYF. CDR3 nucleotides: TGTGCCAGTACCGCCGGGACAGGATCCTACGAGCAGTACTTC.

This clone was observed a single time. J is TRBJ1-1 and V is TRBV6-1; D is undetermined. The length of the CDR3 is 14 residues. The V gene's germline CDR1 is MNHNS and CDR2 SASEGT. V lost 0 bases and J 3 bases, leaving 8 bases between the germline ends. Here the CDR3 DNA reads TGTGCCAGCAGTGAAGCTGGGAGGCACACTGAAGCTTTCTTT. Its translation is CASSEAGRHTEAFF.

In its sample, this clone was seen once. The chain uses TRBV13 and TRBJ1-1, with 10 bases aligning to TRBD1. The CDR3 consists of 16 residues. J was trimmed by 5 bases and V by 5 bases; bases with no gene match: 11. Germline V gene lookup returns CDR1 PRHDT and CDR2 FYEKMQ (reference sequence). The CDR3 nucleotides read TGTGCCAGCAGCGAGACAGGGGGCGGATGGTGGACTGAAGCTTTCTTT. It encodes CASSETGGGWWTEAFF.

This clone came up many times. The chain carries TRBV4-2 and TRBJ2-7, with 9 bases aligning to TRBD1. The CDR3 loop spans 15 amino acids. Trimming took 0 bases from V and 3 from J; bases not matched to a gene: 3. Germline lookup yields CDR1 LGHNA and CDR2 YNFKEQ. The CDR3 here is CASSQEWTGDYEQYF. The CDR3, as DNA: TGTGCCAGCAGCCAAGAATGGACAGGGGACTACGAGCAGTACTTC.

The chain recombines TRBV11-2 with TRBJ1-1, with 7 bases that match TRBD1. CDR1 is SGHAT, CDR2 FQNNGV, per germline. The CDR3 spans 13 residues. J was trimmed by 7 bases and V by 1 base; bases with no gene match: 3. The CDR3 spells CASSLGSGGEAFF. The CDR3 DNA reads as TGTGCCAGCAGCTTAGGGTCAGGGGGTGAAGCTTTCTTT.

The chain is built from TRBV19 and TRBJ2-1, with 8 bases aligning to TRBD1. This CDR3 comprises 14 residues. Trimming removed 3 bases from V and 7 bases from J; junction bases left unmatched: 5. Germline-derived CDR1 and CDR2 are LNHDA and SQIVND (reference sequence). In nucleotides, the CDR3 is TGTGCCAGTAGTATCCAGGACAGGGCAAATGAGCAGTTCTTC. Protein sequence: CASSIQDRANEQFF.

The chain employs TRBV19 and TRBJ1-5, with D possibly matching TRBD1 (5 bases). The V end lost 8 bases, the J end lost 6 bases, and 14 bases lay between the germline ends. CDR1 is LNHDA and CDR2 is SQIVND in the germline V gene (reference sequence). The CDR3 has 13 residues. The CDR3 DNA follows: TGTGCCAGTGCCCCGGGGGTAAGTCAGCCCCAGCATTTT. Encoded protein: CASAPGVSQPQHF.

The J gene is TRBJ1-2, the V gene TRBV5-1; 11 bases map to TRBD1. This CDR3 has 14 residues. The trim removed 3 bases at V and 7 bases at J, leaving 5 bases unmatched. CDR1 is SGHRS and CDR2 is YFSETQ in the germline V gene. The CDR3 DNA follows: TGCGCCAGCAGCTACGGACAGGGGGCGAGTGGCTACACCTTC. Amino acids: CASSYGQGASGYTF.

V gene TRBV19 combines with J gene TRBJ2-1, with 12 bases that match TRBD2. Trimming at V came to 7 bases and at J to 4 bases, leaving 5 bases not matched to a gene. The CDR3 is 15 amino acids. In germline, CDR1 is LNHDA, CDR2 SQIVND (reference sequence). The chain's CDR3 is CASIRTSGTYNEQFF. The CDR3 DNA sequence: TGTGCCAGTATACGGACTAGCGGGACATACAATGAGCAGTTCTTC.

The chain combines TRBV28 with TRBJ2-3, with TRBD2 matching over 8 bases. This CDR3 region has 13 residues. The junction had 3 bases not matched to a gene; V was cut back by 6 bases and J by 4 bases. Germline CDR1 and CDR2: MDHEN and SYDVKM. The CDR3 loop reads CASSTGLADTQYF. The CDR3 coding sequence is TGTGCCAGCAGCACGGGACTAGCAGATACGCAGTATTTT.